The following is a T cell receptor beta chain sequence with its context. The clone's antigen remains unknown. Qualities for individual bases were not recorded, and no much larger clone is one base off. Donors formed part of the validation cohort, which comprised 120 subjects and was distinct from the first cohort of roughly 600 subjects. The sample belongs to a study of cytomegalovirus exposure and HLA in healthy donors (dated by TCRdb to the late 2010s). Study-wide context: According to a later analysis, one platform produced both the 100 to 150 validation repertoires and the 670 or so repertoires of the first cohort. The aim of the study was to test whether cataloging public T cell receptors could identify signatures of past pathogen exposure. In addition to the first cohort of approximately 650 subjects, a separate validation cohort of 120 different subjects was used. High-throughput TCR immunosequencing, statistical association of individual TCRs with disease status, and machine learning were combined to predict cytomegalovirus infection status.

Libraries were constructed by the immunoSEQ multiplex PCR assay. Per the authors' processing: A statistical classification framework was developed to diagnose cytomegalovirus status using the catalog of TCR beta chain sequences. TCRdb obtained this table from immuneACCESS and retained in-frame rearrangements with V and J assigned. These tables miss some clones; where compared with another copy, unresolved V genes account for less than half of the shortfall, and the remainder is unexplained. V and J calls and clone size are given by that table; D and trimming were obtained from the DNA. The sample contains just over 65,000 clones, nearly 98% of them found a single time. Around 1.5% of the sample is in the top ten clones. Overall results and qualifications from the work: The classifier was reported to diagnose cytomegalovirus status with high specificity and sensitivity in both the original and validation cohorts. It was suggested by the authors that the approach could potentially be generalized to other disease states and immunological phenotypes. A later analysis had no HLA typing for the validation cohort, so co-occurrence there was scored across all 110 or so repertoires. The study listed 164 TCR beta chains as associated with cytomegalovirus. A few of the identified cytomegalovirus-associated TCR beta chains were confirmed in vitro to be specific for cytomegalovirus antigens. Most TCR sequences were observed very rarely across donors, whereas some public TCRs were present in many individuals. Subsequent analysis determined that TCRs grouped into clusters in the first cohort also showed a tendency toward co-occurrence across the 120 or so validation repertoires, and 85% to 95% of cluster scores exceeded 0.

The junction shows trimming of 1 base on V and 7 bases on J, plus 10 bases between the germline ends. The germline V gene sets CDR1 to MNHNS and CDR2 to SASEGT. The CDR3 starts with the cysteine, ends with the phenylalanine, and has 14 residues. Just the 42-base CDR3 DNA is kept, in frame starting at base 1. The rearrangement combines TRBV6-1 with TRBJ1-4, and perhaps TRBD1 as D gene, on 6 matching bases. This receptor was obtained from a woman younger than 35 in good health and CMV-seropositive. The sample was PBMCs. The CDR3 corresponds to CASSEGTASEKLFF. The bases read TGTGCCAGCAGTGAAGGGACAGCTAGTGAAAAACTGTTTTTT.